This entry lists 22 T cell receptor beta chains sequenced from one sample in a study of a mutant IDH1 vaccine in newly diagnosed glioma (dated by TCRdb to the early 2020s). The time point label, read with the paper, signifies: week 5, during vaccination. A 20-mer mutant IDH1 peptide at 300 micrograms in Montanide made up each vaccine dose, which was injected subcutaneously together with topical imiquimod. These TCRs are of unknown antigen specificity. The library was built by means of the immunoSEQ multiplex PCR assay. Imported from immuneACCESS, the table was reduced by TCRdb to in-frame sequences with V and J called. These copies leave out some clones; in studies compared against another copy, an unresolved V gene accounts for under half, and the cause of the remainder is not known. In all, the sample holds 30,000 to 40,000 clones, and around 83% of those were seen once. Approximately 24% of the sample rests with the top ten.

Sequencing used PBMCs, obtained from a glioma patient whose treatment included an IDH1 peptide vaccine. These receptors originate from a man aged 30 to 39 with glioma.

The chain recombines TRBV6-5 with TRBJ1-2; no firm D call. Trimming took 2 bases from V and 8 from J, leaving 9 bases between them. The CDR3 extends over 12 amino acids. Per the germline V gene, CDR1 is MNHEY and CDR2 is SVGAGI. The CDR3 DNA follows: TGTGCCAGCAGTTACGAAGGGAGGGGCTACACCTTC. Translating it yields CASSYEGRGYTF.

This chain uses TRBV30 with TRBJ2-1, with TRBD1 matching over 12 bases. Germline V CDR1 and CDR2: GTSNPN, SVGIG (reference sequence). The CDR3 contains 16 residues. The J segment lost 5 bases and the V segment lost 6 bases, leaving 11 bases of the junction unmatched. The CDR3 coding sequence is TGTGCCTGTCGTCTCCGGGACAGGGGGCTACACAATGAGCAGTTCTTC. It codes for CACRLRDRGLHNEQFF.

This chain connects TRBV5-6 to TRBJ1-2; the D is unclear. CDR1 and CDR2 from the germline V gene are SGHDT and YYEEEE. The ends were cut back, 3 bases at V and 0 bases at J, with 3 bases in the middle. This CDR3 comprises 12 residues. The CDR3 loop is CASSSPNYGYTF. The CDR3 DNA sequence: TGTGCCAGCAGCTCGCCTAACTATGGCTACACCTTC.

CDR3 protein: CASSYLDRQNTEAFF. The CDR3 nucleotides read TGTGCCAGCAGCTACCTCGACAGGCAGAACACTGAAGCTTTCTTT. This chain links TRBV5-4 with TRBJ1-1; weak D call: TRBD1 (6 bases). The CDR3 runs 15 residues. The V end was cut by 3 bases, the J end by 1 base, with 13 bases between. Germline lookup yields CDR1 SGHNT and CDR2 YYREEE (reference sequence). The full variable domain, in which reference TRBV5-4 and TRBJ1-1 provide the parts outside the CDR3, is ETGVTQSPTHLIKTRGQQVTLRCSSQSGHNTVSWYQQALGQGPQFIFQYYREEENGRGNFPPRFSGLQFPNYSSELNVNALELDDSALYLCASSYLDRQNTEAFFGQGTRLTVV.

By share of the sample, this clone is medium-sized. The J gene is TRBJ2-7, the V gene TRBV2; 12 bases align to TRBD2. The CDR3 totals 17 residues. The ends lost 6 bases at V and 3 bases at J; junction bases unmatched: 12. CDR1 is SNHLY, CDR2 FYNNEI, per germline. In DNA, the CDR3 is TGTGCCAGCAGCGAAACCGGGACTAGCGGGTTGGACTACGAGCAGTACTTC. Translating it yields CASSETGTSGLDYEQYF.

Only a few counts were recorded for this clone. J is TRBJ2-2 and V is TRBV5-1, with TRBD2 matching 10 bases. The CDR3 spans 16 residues. Germline V gives CDR1 SGHRS, CDR2 YFSETQ. The V gene end was trimmed by 5 bases and the J gene end by 2 bases; junction bases not matched to a gene: 6. CDR3 nucleotide sequence: TGCGCCAGCAGAGCCGGGACTAGCGCCAACACCGGGGAGCTGTTTTTT. Translating gives CASRAGTSANTGELFF.

Note on this clone: Within the sample, other DNA sequences also encode this same CDR3. This chain connects TRBV30 to TRBJ2-1; 7 nucleotides line up with TRBD2. CDR3 size: 15 residues. Germline V CDR1 and CDR2: GTSNPN, SVGIG (reference sequence). V lost 0 bases and J lost 1; bases outside the gene matches: 3. The CDR3 DNA is TGTGCCTGGAGTGTAGGCGGGAGTTCCTACAATGAGCAGTTCTTC. Amino acid sequence: CAWSVGGSSYNEQFF.

The CDR3 loop is CASSWTTSGTYEQYF. For the CDR3, the DNA is TGCGCCAGCAGCTGGACGACTAGCGGGACCTACGAGCAGTACTTC. The V and J genes are TRBV5-1 and TRBJ2-7; TRBD2 matches 11 bases. Germline values: CDR1 SGHRS, CDR2 YFSETQ. The CDR3 is 15 residues long. After removal of 3 bases from V and 2 bases from J, the junction contained 4 bases not matched to a gene.

About this clone itself: One end of the junction varies from germline; a read error may be responsible. This chain uses TRBV15 with TRBJ1-2; 8 bases align to TRBD1. CDR1 is LNHNV, CDR2 YYDKDF, per germline (reference sequence). The CDR3 covers 16 residues. The CDR3 coding sequence is TGTGCCACCAGCGGAGAACCGACAGGGGACGAGGGTGGCTACACCTTC. This translates into CATSGEPTGDEGGYTF. Full variable domain (missing parts from reference TRBV15 and TRBJ1-2): DAMVIQNPRYQVTQFGKPVTLSCSQTLNHNVMYWYQQKSSQAPKLLFHYYDKDFNNEADTPDNFQSRRPNTSFCFLDIRSPGLGDTAMYLCATSGEPTGDEGGYTFGSGTRLTVV.

This clone has just one count. The CDR3 DNA sequence: TGTGCCAGCAGCCCTCGAAGGGGGCTAGCGGGTGATACCGGGGAGCTGTTTTTT. Amino acids: CASSPRRGLAGDTGELFF. V gene TRBV7-9 combines with J gene TRBJ2-2; TRBD2 might be the D (8 bases). Germline V gene sequence: CDR1 SEHNR, CDR2 FQNEAQ (reference sequence). V dropped 5 bases and J dropped 5 bases, with 24 bases sitting between them. The CDR3 spans 18 residues.

V and J are TRBV18 and TRBJ2-7, with 10 bases that match TRBD1. With V trimmed by 4 bases and J by 4 bases, 10 bases remained unmatched. Germline CDR1 KGHSH, CDR2 LQKENI. The CDR3 consists of 16 residues. The CDR3 loop is CASSQTSGTGAYEQYF. The CDR3 bases are TGTGCCAGCTCACAAACCTCCGGGACAGGGGCTTACGAGCAGTACTTC.

CDR3 nucleotide sequence: TGCGCCAGCAGCCAAGGGGTGTCTACCAGCACAGATACGCAGTATTTT. Protein product: CASSQGVSTSTDTQYF. The chain recombines TRBV4-1 with TRBJ2-3; D unresolved. Between the trimmed V and J ends, which lost 1 base and 0 bases, there was a span of 11 bases. The CDR3 spans 16 residues. Germline V gene lookup returns CDR1 MGHRA and CDR2 YSYEKL.

This clone was detected a few times. Written as DNA, the CDR3 is TGTGCCTCTCAGGGGCAGGGGGCGAGGAATGAGCAGTTCTTC. Translated, it gives CASQGQGARNEQFF. This rearrangement joins TRBV6-6 to TRBJ2-1; 8 bases line up with TRBD1. Germline lookup yields CDR1 MNHNY and CDR2 SVGAGI (reference sequence). The CDR3 is made up of 14 amino acids. Trimming took 11 bases from V and 7 from J; bases not matched to a gene: 13.

J is TRBJ1-3 and V is TRBV30; D gene uncertain. The germline CDR1 and CDR2 sequences are GTSNPN and SVGIG (reference sequence). Deletions cut 0 bases from V and 0 bases from J, with 6 bases between. The CDR3 is 14 amino acids. The DNA for the CDR3 is TGTGCCTGGAGTGTGAGGGCCTCTGGAAACACCATATATTTT. This sequence encodes CAWSVRASGNTIYF.

The chain couples TRBV4-3 to TRBJ2-5, with a tentative D call TRBD2 (6 bases). V lost 1 base and J 1 base, leaving 10 bases between the germline ends. The CDR3 has 15 residues. From germline, CDR1 is LGHNA and CDR2 YSLEER. The CDR3 DNA follows: TGCGCCAGCAGCCAAGGGGCGGGGTCCCAAGAGACCCAGTACTTC. Protein product: CASSQGAGSQETQYF.

The chain recombines TRBV6-1 with TRBJ1-2, with 9 bases fitting TRBD1. The CDR3 spans 15 residues. Germline CDR1 and CDR2: MNHNS and SASEGT. Unmatched junction bases numbered 5, after V lost 4 bases and J lost 2 bases. CDR3 in amino acids: CASSGTGDLNYGYTF. As DNA, the CDR3 is TGTGCCAGCAGTGGGACAGGGGACCTCAACTATGGCTACACCTTC.

This chain uses TRBV4-1 with TRBJ2-5; D is unresolved. V lost 0 bases to trimming and J lost 2 bases, with 10 bases between them. In germline, CDR1 is MGHRA, CDR2 YSYEKL. The CDR3 is 15 residues long. CDR3 in DNA: TGCGCCAGCAGCCAAGATTTACAAGGGCAAGAGACCCAGTACTTC. Translating gives CASSQDLQGQETQYF.

The chain is built from TRBV6-6 and TRBJ2-7; tentatively, D is TRBD2 (7 bases). CDR1 and CDR2 from the germline V gene are MNHNY and SVGAGI (reference sequence). CDR3 size: 15 residues. V dropped 6 bases and J dropped 3 bases, with 18 bases sitting between them. The CDR3 loop is CASRVGGGNGYEQYF. Written as DNA, the CDR3 is TGTGCCAGCAGAGTAGGGGGGGGCAACGGCTACGAGCAGTACTTC.

This clone occurred a few times. The chain joins TRBV29-1 to TRBJ2-7; D uncertain. CDR3 length: 11 residues. V lost 5 bases, J lost 1 base, and 6 bases lay in between. Germline CDR1 reads SQVTM; CDR2 reads ANQGSEA. This chain's CDR3 is CSVLLSYEQYF. The CDR3 region has the DNA TGCAGCGTTCTCTTGTCCTACGAGCAGTACTTC.

The rearrangement uses TRBV7-8 and TRBJ2-4, with 10 nucleotides matching TRBD1. The CDR3 is 17 amino acids. The junction had 12 bases not matched to a gene; V was cut back by 2 bases and J by 8 bases. The germline gives CDR1 SGHVS, CDR2 FQNEAQ. CDR3 nucleotides: TGTGCCAGCAGCTTACCGGGACAGGGGAGTCGGAAAGACATTCAGTACTTC. This gives the protein CASSLPGQGSRKDIQYF.

The V call is TRBV4-1, the J call TRBJ1-1; the D gene is possibly TRBD1 (5 bases). Germline CDR1 MGHRA, CDR2 YSYEKL. CDR3 size: 13 residues. V was cut by 1 base and J by 11 bases, with 14 bases left in between. The CDR3 DNA is TGCGCCAGCAGCCAAGCTTCCGGGACTGGGGCTTTCTTT. It yields the protein CASSQASGTGAFF.

The V gene is TRBV29-1, the J gene TRBJ2-1, with D hard to call. Germline CDR1 reads SQVTM; CDR2 reads ANQGSEA. This CDR3 is 9 amino acids long. Trimming took 7 bases from V and 7 from J, leaving 5 bases between them. In nucleotides, the CDR3 is TGCAGCGGGGGAAATGAGCAGTTCTTC. This encodes CSGGNEQFF.